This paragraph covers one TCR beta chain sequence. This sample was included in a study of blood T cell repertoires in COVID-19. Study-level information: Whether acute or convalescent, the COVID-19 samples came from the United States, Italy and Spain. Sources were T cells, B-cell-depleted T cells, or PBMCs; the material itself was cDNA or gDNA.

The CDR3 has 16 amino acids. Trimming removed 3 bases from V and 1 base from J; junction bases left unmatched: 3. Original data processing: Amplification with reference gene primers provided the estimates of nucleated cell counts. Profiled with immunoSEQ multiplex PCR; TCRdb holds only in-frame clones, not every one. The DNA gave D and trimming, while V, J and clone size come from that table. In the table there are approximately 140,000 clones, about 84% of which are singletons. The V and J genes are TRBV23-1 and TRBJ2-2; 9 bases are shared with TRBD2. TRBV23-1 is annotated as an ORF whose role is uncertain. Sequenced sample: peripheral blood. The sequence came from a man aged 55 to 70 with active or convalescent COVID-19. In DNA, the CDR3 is TGCGCCAGCAGTCATTGTAGCGGGGGGAACACCGGGGAGCTGTTTTTT. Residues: CASSHCSGGNTGELFF.